The 23 T cell receptor beta chains in this list originate from one sample, sequenced in a study of memory CD4+ T cells and cytomegalovirus serostatus. The sort gate was single viable CD3+CD4+CD8-CD45RO+ cells for memory CD4+ T cells. Data came from immunoSEQ multiplex PCR; TCRdb stores just in-frame clones and leaves some out. The table lists tens of thousands of clones, 65% to 80% of them singletons. Sequencing was done on a sample of memory CD4+ T cells from blood. The receptors stem from an adult in good health and CMV-seropositive.

The chain employs TRBV25-1 and TRBJ2-5, with 7 positions matching TRBD2. This CDR3 spans 13 amino acids. Germline loops: CDR1 MGHDK, CDR2 SYGVNS. V lost 5 bases and J lost 5; bases outside the gene matches: 5. The CDR3 spells CASSQAGRETQYF. Written as DNA, the CDR3 is TGTGCCAGCAGTCAAGCGGGACGGGAGACCCAGTACTTC.

By sample share, this clone is medium-sized. The V call is TRBV6-6, the J call TRBJ2-7; unclear D gene. CDR3 length: 13 amino acids. The germline V gene encodes CDR1 MNHNY and CDR2 SVGAGI (reference sequence). With 6 bases removed from V and 1 base from J, the gap between germline ends came to 10 bases. The CDR3 region is CASSLDGSYEQYF. In DNA form, the CDR3 reads TGTGCCAGCAGCTTGGACGGATCCTACGAGCAGTACTTC.

This chain connects TRBV11-3 to TRBJ2-2; 7 nucleotides align to TRBD1. The germline V gene has CDR1 SGHNT and CDR2 YENEEA. CDR3 size: 13 residues. V lost 8 bases, J lost 4 bases, and 4 bases stayed unmatched. CDR3 sequence reads: CASATGITGELFF. The CDR3 nucleotides are TGTGCCAGCGCGACAGGGATCACCGGGGAGCTGTTTTTT.

This chain connects TRBV2 to TRBJ2-7, with 10 nucleotides matching TRBD2. From germline, CDR1 is SNHLY and CDR2 FYNNEI. The CDR3 is 14 amino acids. With 4 bases clipped from V and 9 bases from J, the junction kept 9 bases outside the gene matches. The CDR3 spells CASSGLAGVYVQYF. The CDR3 DNA reads TGTGCCAGCAGTGGGCTAGCGGGAGTCTATGTGCAGTACTTC. Based on the CDR3 plus reference TRBV2 and TRBJ2-7, the full variable domain is EPEVTQTPSHQVTQMGQEVILRCVPISNHLYFYWYRQILGQKVEFLVSFYNNEISEKSEIFDDQFSVERPDGSNFTLKIRSTKLEDSAMYFCASSGLAGVYVQYFGPGTRLTVT.

The DNA for the CDR3 is TGTGCCAGCAGCTTGCGCAGGGAAAACACTGAAGCTTTCTTT. Protein product: CASSLRRENTEAFF. This chain links TRBV5-5 with TRBJ1-1; D possibly corresponds to TRBD1 (5 bases). The CDR3 sequence is 14 residues long. Germline values: CDR1 SGHKS, CDR2 YYEKEE (reference sequence). V lost 1 base and J 2 bases, leaving 9 bases between the germline ends.

The chain couples TRBV7-2 to TRBJ2-1; tentatively, D is TRBD1 (5 bases). The V gene's germline CDR1 is SGHTA and CDR2 FQGNSA. V gave up 5 bases and J gave up 1 base, with 12 bases separating them. This CDR3 has 15 amino acids. The CDR3 coding sequence is TGTGCCAGCAGCCAAACAGGTATATCCTACAATGAGCAGTTCTTC. The encoded protein is CASSQTGISYNEQFF.

The CDR3 DNA sequence: TGTGCCAGCAGCCCCGGAGCGGCAGATACGCAGTATTTT. As protein: CASSPGAADTQYF. The chain employs TRBV5-4 and TRBJ2-3; D perhaps matches TRBD2 (5 bases). CDR1 is SGHNT and CDR2 is YYREEE in the germline V gene (reference sequence). This CDR3 has 13 amino acids. The germline V and J ends were trimmed by 4 bases and 4 bases, with 10 bases remaining between them.

This clone was counted a few times. Other DNA sequences in the sample encode the same CDR3. The V gene is TRBV28, the J gene TRBJ2-5; TRBD2 agrees at 10 bases. Trimming took 5 bases from V and 5 from J; bases not matched to a gene: 14. The CDR3 consists of 17 residues. CDR1 MDHEN and CDR2 SYDVKM come from the germline V gene. The CDR3 region has the DNA TGTGCCAGCAGTCCCCGGACTAGCGGTGGGGCTGGGGAGACCCAGTACTTC. This codes for CASSPRTSGGAGETQYF.

V gene TRBV11-1 combines with J gene TRBJ1-3; D not certain. The CDR3 consists of 14 residues. Trimming left V 5 bases short and J 2 bases short, with 10 bases between. Per germline, CDR1 SGHAT and CDR2 FQDESV (reference sequence). The CDR3 DNA is TGTGCCAGCAGCCCTGGGATTACTGGAAACACCATATATTTT. Amino acid sequence: CASSPGITGNTIYF.

The chain employs TRBV4-2 and TRBJ2-7; TRBD2 matches 8 bases. J was trimmed by 7 bases and V by 0 bases; bases with no gene match: 8. The CDR3 runs 15 residues. In germline, CDR1 is LGHNA, CDR2 YNFKEQ. This chain's CDR3 is CASSQDQHSGGEQYF. In DNA form, the CDR3 reads TGTGCCAGCAGCCAAGATCAGCACAGCGGGGGAGAGCAGTACTTC.

In nucleotides, the CDR3 is TGTGCCAGCAGCTTGTTCGGGAGCTACACCTTC. Translation gives CASSLFGSYTF. The chain is built from TRBV5-6 and TRBJ1-2; D is undetermined. V was cut by 1 base and J by 9 bases, with 7 bases left in between. The V gene's germline CDR1 is SGHDT and CDR2 YYEEEE. The length of the CDR3 is 11 residues.

The chain is built from TRBV29-1 and TRBJ2-2; D unclear. Trimming took 7 bases from V and 7 from J, leaving 16 bases between them. The CDR3 runs to 13 residues. Germline-derived CDR1 and CDR2 are SQVTM and ANQGSEA. CDR3 sequence (DNA): TGCAGCGCTTCCGCGGATATCGGCGGGGAGCTGTTTTTT. This codes for CSASADIGGELFF.

The CDR3 coding sequence is TGTGCCAGCTCGGACAGAAACTATGGCTACACCTTC. Protein sequence: CASSDRNYGYTF. The rearrangement joins TRBV27 to TRBJ1-2; possibly TRBD1 for D (6 bases). Per germline, CDR1 MNHEY and CDR2 SMNVEV (reference sequence). Trimming took off 8 bases at V and 2 bases at J, with 9 bases between the two ends. The CDR3 is 12 amino acids.

This sequence joins TRBV7-9 and TRBJ1-6; D uncertain. The V end was cut by 5 bases, the J end by 12 bases, with 11 bases between. The CDR3 consists of 12 residues. Germline CDR1 reads SEHNR; CDR2 reads FQNEAQ (reference sequence). Written as DNA, the CDR3 is TGTGCCAGCAGCCTAGAGCGGGGACCCCTCCACTTT. This gives the protein CASSLERGPLHF.

The chain recombines TRBV6-5 with TRBJ2-7, with D tentatively TRBD1 or TRBD2 (6 bases each). The germline gives CDR1 MNHEY, CDR2 SVGAGI. The V end was cut by 4 bases, the J end by 4 bases, with 17 bases between. This CDR3 has 15 residues. CDR3 sequence (DNA): TGTGCCAGCAGTTTTGACAGGAGGGGGGCTTACGAGCAGTACTTC. Translated: CASSFDRRGAYEQYF.

The V gene is TRBV11-2, the J gene TRBJ1-3; tentative D call: TRBD1 (6 bases). The CDR3 consists of 15 residues. The V end lost 6 bases, the J end lost 4 bases, and 16 bases lay between the germline ends. Germline CDR1 reads SGHAT; CDR2 reads FQNNGV. This CDR3 is CASSFDGGQGNTIYF. Written as DNA, the CDR3 is TGTGCCAGCAGTTTCGACGGTGGACAGGGAAACACCATATATTTT.

This chain links TRBV28 with TRBJ1-2; 7 bases are a match to TRBD1. V lost 3 bases and J lost 2; bases outside the gene matches: 3. Germline assignment: CDR1 MDHEN and CDR2 SYDVKM. This CDR3 contains 14 residues. DNA for the CDR3: TGTGCCAGCAGTTTGACAGGGACAAACTATGGCTACACCTTC. Its translation is CASSLTGTNYGYTF.

This sequence joins TRBV6-6 and TRBJ2-5; 7 positions agree with TRBD1. This CDR3 region has 14 residues. The germline V gene has CDR1 MNHNY and CDR2 SVGAGI (reference sequence). Germline trimming cut 1 base from V and 5 bases from J; bases unmatched to any gene: 4. CDR3 sequence: CASSYLGGPETQYF. In nucleotides, the CDR3 is TGTGCCAGCAGTTACTTAGGGGGCCCGGAGACCCAGTACTTC.

The rearrangement links TRBV5-1 to TRBJ2-3, with D possibly TRBD2 on 5 matching bases. The CDR3 sequence is 16 residues long. The V gene's germline CDR1 is SGHRS and CDR2 YFSETQ. Trimming removed 0 bases at V and 4 bases at J, with 15 bases between. The CDR3 DNA follows: TGCGCCAGCAGCTTGGATCCAGGACTCCCAGCAGATACGCAGTATTTT. Translated, it gives CASSLDPGLPADTQYF.

The rearrangement links TRBV5-4 to TRBJ2-5; TRBD1 aligns across 8 bases. The ends lost 4 bases at V and 2 bases at J; junction bases unmatched: 7. CDR1 and CDR2 (germline): SGHNT, YYREEE (reference sequence). CDR3 length: 15 residues. Here the CDR3 DNA reads TGTGCCAGCAGCCCCGGACAGGGTGGGCAAGAGACCCAGTACTTC. This codes for CASSPGQGGQETQYF.

V and J are TRBV28 and TRBJ2-2; 9 bases are a match to TRBD1. Trimming took 8 bases from V and 4 from J; bases not matched to a gene: 5. This CDR3 has 14 residues. Germline V lookup: CDR1 MDHEN, CDR2 SYDVKM. CDR3 in amino acids: CASGGQGSTGELFF. The CDR3 DNA sequence: TGTGCCAGCGGGGGACAGGGATCCACCGGGGAGCTGTTTTTT.

The chain employs TRBV9 and TRBJ2-7; 13 bases line up with TRBD2. The V gene's germline CDR1 is SGDLS and CDR2 YYNGEE. The CDR3 runs to 16 residues. The junction had 4 bases not matched to a gene; V was cut back by 2 bases and J by 2 bases. CDR3 loop: CASSVGTSGAPYEQYF. The CDR3 DNA sequence: TGTGCCAGCAGCGTGGGGACTAGCGGGGCCCCCTACGAGCAGTACTTC.

J is TRBJ1-5 and V is TRBV7-2; a possible D gene is TRBD1 (6 bases). The V end lost 5 bases, the J end lost 2 bases, and 7 bases lay between the germline ends. Germline V gene data show CDR1 as SGHTA and CDR2 as FQGNSA. The CDR3 spans 13 residues. CDR3 in DNA: TGTGCCAGCAGCAGGACAGGCAATCAGCCCCAGCATTTT. Translated: CASSRTGNQPQHF.